The 31 T cell receptor beta chains below come from one sample, sequenced in a study of T cells in Graves' hyperthyroidism and ophthalmopathy (dated by TCRdb to the late 2010s). Libraries were made using multiplex PCR. The run used an Illumina HiSeq 2000. TCR beta CDR3 regions were amplified from RNA transcripts. A first-round RT-PCR of the TCR CDR3 used the HTBI primer set with the Qiagen OneStep RT-PCR kit. TCRdb reanalyzed the raw reads on its own, using fastp at Q25 for trimming and MiXCR for clone calling, and kept in-frame beta chains. Identical CDR3 proteins give one entry, which carries the most common genes and DNA. The sample data list 500,000 or so distinct CDR3 sequences, and roughly 17% of these were observed just once. 15% to 20% of the sample rests with the top ten. The sequenced sample was blood. The receptors were sampled from a woman under 30 with Graves' ophthalmopathy.

J is TRBJ2-3 and V is TRBV2; 11 bases fit TRBD2. CDR1 is SNHLY and CDR2 is FYNNEI in the germline V gene. There are 17 residues in the CDR3. V shed 8 bases, J shed 2 bases, and the junction held 12 bases outside the gene matches. CDR3 nucleotides: TGTGCCAGCCCCCTCCCTGGGACTAGCGGTCTCACAGATACGCAGTATTTT. This sequence encodes CASPLPGTSGLTDTQYF.

The V call is TRBV29-1, the J call TRBJ2-2, with 11 bases identical to TRBD2. Germline V gives CDR1 SQVTM, CDR2 ANQGSEA. This CDR3 has 16 amino acids. The V and J ends lost 4 bases and 4 bases, in that order; junction bases with no gene match: 8. CDR3 sequence (DNA): TGCAGCGTTGTAACTAGCGGGAGTCGGTCCACCGGGGAGCTGTTTTTT. Translated, it gives CSVVTSGSRSTGELFF.

In its sample, this clonotype was seen many times. The rearrangement links TRBV2 to TRBJ2-2; TRBD1 is a possible D gene (5 bases). Trimming took 5 bases from V and 6 from J, leaving 13 bases between them. The CDR3 spans 14 residues. Germline V CDR1 and CDR2: SNHLY, FYNNEI. DNA for the CDR3: TGTGCCAGCAGTTATCAGGGTATGGCCGGGGAGCTGTTTTTT. This translates into CASSYQGMAGELFF.

The sample holds a few counts of this clonotype. One end of the junction fails to match germline, which may point to a read error. This rearrangement joins TRBV20-1 to TRBJ2-2, with D tentatively TRBD2 (5 bases). Looked up from germline, CDR1 is DFQATT and CDR2 is SNEGSKA (reference sequence). The CDR3 spans 15 residues. CDR3 bases: TGCAGTGCCAGAGGGCGCGGAAACGGGACCGGGGAGCTGTTTTTT. It is translated as CSARGRGNGTGELFF.

This clonotype has ten or more counts. The chain has TRBV28 and TRBJ1-5, with 9 bases matching TRBD1. CDR3 length: 15 amino acids. The ends lost 6 bases at V and 2 bases at J; junction bases unmatched: 5. The germline V gene encodes CDR1 MDHEN and CDR2 SYDVKM. The CDR3 nucleotides read TGTGCCAGCAGACAACAGGGGGCTGGCAATCAGCCCCAGCATTTT. Translation gives CASRQQGAGNQPQHF.

In its sample, this clonotype was seen a few times. The chain carries TRBV6-1 and TRBJ1-1, with D possibly matching TRBD1 (6 bases). Germline V gives CDR1 MNHNS, CDR2 SASEGT. This CDR3 has 12 amino acids. V was trimmed by 7 bases and J by 11 bases, leaving 17 bases between them. This CDR3 is CASNTPQGSAFF. CDR3 nucleotide sequence: TGTGCCAGCAATACCCCACAGGGCTCCGCTTTCTTT.

This clonotype showed up just a few times. The chain couples TRBV29-1 to TRBJ2-2; no reliable D call. Deletions cut 7 bases from V and 8 bases from J, with 17 bases between. The CDR3 consists of 13 residues. Germline V gives CDR1 SQVTM, CDR2 ANQGSEA. The CDR3 region has the DNA TGCAGCGGGCGACTCGCTGACTCGGGGGAGCTGTTTTTT. The encoded protein is CSGRLADSGELFF.

This clonotype was recorded at least ten times. V and J are TRBV7-3 and TRBJ2-3; D is uncertain. The CDR3 has 15 amino acids. Germline V gives CDR1 SGHTA, CDR2 FQGTGA. V lost 5 bases and J 0 bases, leaving 12 bases between the germline ends. The CDR3 spells CASSPRTSSTDTQYF. In nucleotides, the CDR3 is TGTGCCAGCAGCCCGCGGACCAGCAGCACAGATACGCAGTATTTT.

This chain uses TRBV25-1 with TRBJ2-5; D gene ambiguous. The CDR3 is 12 residues long. The V end lost 4 bases, the J end lost 9 bases, and 12 bases lay between the germline ends. The germline CDR1 and CDR2 sequences are MGHDK and SYGVNS. The CDR3 nucleotides are TGTGCCAGCAGTGGCCTATCCAATGCCCAGTACTTC. Amino acid sequence: CASSGLSNAQYF. Together with reference TRBV25-1 and TRBJ2-5, the CDR3 gives the full variable domain: EADIYQTPRYLVIGTGKKITLECSQTMGHDKMYWYQQDPGMELHLIHYSYGVNSTEKGDLSSESTVSRIRTEHFPLTLESARPSHTSQYLCASSGLSNAQYFGPGTRLLVL.

The chain uses TRBV24-1 and TRBJ2-3, with 8 bases that match TRBD1. The V segment lost 5 bases and the J segment 6 bases; nucleotides outside the gene matches: 9. The CDR3 has 15 amino acids. Germline loops: CDR1 KGHDR, CDR2 SFDVKD. The CDR3 protein is CATSAPTGEMDTQYF. The CDR3 nucleotides read TGTGCCACCAGTGCCCCGACAGGGGAAATGGATACGCAGTATTTT.

The count of this clonotype is one. One end of the junction fails to match germline, which may point to a read error. This chain joins TRBV9 and TRBJ2-3; tentative D call: TRBD2 (5 bases). Germline CDR1 is SGDLS and CDR2 is YYNGEE. This CDR3 spans 14 amino acids. The CDR3 reads CASSLGSSTNTQYF. For the CDR3, the DNA is TGTGCCAGCAGCCTAGGCTCTAGCACAAATACGCAGTATTTT.

The rearrangement links TRBV19 to TRBJ2-4; D gene ambiguous. Germline CDR1 and CDR2: LNHDA and SQIVND (reference sequence). Trimming shortened V by 4 bases and J by 0 bases, and 10 bases separated the two germline ends. This CDR3 is 15 amino acids long. CDR3 DNA sequence: TGTGCCAGTAGTACCTCCCTTTTAGCCAAAAACATTCAGTACTTC. Encoded protein: CASSTSLLAKNIQYF.

The gene calls are TRBV30 and TRBJ1-1; no clear D. CDR1 and CDR2 from the germline V gene are GTSNPN and SVGIG (reference sequence). Trimming shortened V by 2 bases and J by 11 bases, and 15 bases separated the two germline ends. This CDR3 has 12 residues. CDR3 sequence (DNA): TGTGCCTGGAGTTCGGGATCCGGTGAGGCTTTCTTT. Translation: CAWSSGSGEAFF.

This clonotype has ten or more counts. V gene TRBV12-3 or TRBV12-4 combines with J gene TRBJ2-3; TRBD1 might be the D (6 bases). The CDR3 length is 16 residues. V was clipped by 7 bases and J by 1 base, with 18 bases between them. The CDR3 region has the DNA TGTGCCAGCACCCCACCAAGGGGGAGAGGCACAGATACGCAGTATTTT. It yields the protein CASTPPRGRGTDTQYF.

Ten or more counts support this clonotype. This sequence joins TRBV11-2 and TRBJ1-5, with 9 bases fitting TRBD1. Unmatched junction bases numbered 8, after V lost 5 bases and J lost 6 bases. This CDR3 contains 15 residues. The germline gives CDR1 SGHAT, CDR2 FQNNGV. As DNA, the CDR3 is TGTGCCAGCAGCCCTACTGACAGGGGGAGTCAGCCCCAGCATTTT. Amino acid sequence: CASSPTDRGSQPQHF.

Only a few counts were recorded for this clonotype. CDR3 amino acids: CASSVGGQGRVETQYF. CDR3 in DNA: TGTGCCAGCAGCGTAGGGGGACAGGGTAGGGTAGAGACCCAGTACTTC. The V and J genes are TRBV9 and TRBJ2-5; 9 bases match TRBD1. Trimming cost V 0 bases and J 4 bases; bases outside gene matches: 7. Per germline, CDR1 SGDLS and CDR2 YYNGEE. The CDR3 is made up of 16 amino acids.

This clonotype appeared a few times. This rearrangement joins TRBV6-1 to TRBJ1-2; possible D gene TRBD1, 5 bases. This CDR3 contains 13 residues. Trimming left V 3 bases short and J 4 bases short, with 9 bases between. CDR1 is MNHNS and CDR2 is SASEGT in the germline V gene. CDR3: CASSDPTVYGYTF. The CDR3 DNA follows: TGTGCCAGCAGTGACCCGACAGTCTATGGCTACACCTTC.

Many counts were recorded for this clonotype. The chain uses TRBV27 and TRBJ2-3, with 9 bases aligning to TRBD2. The junction had 7 bases not matched to a gene; V was cut back by 2 bases and J by 4 bases. The CDR3 length is 16 residues. The germline gives CDR1 MNHEY, CDR2 SMNVEV (reference sequence). In DNA form, the CDR3 reads TGTGCCAGCAGTTTAGCACTAGCGGGCAACCCAGATACGCAGTATTTT. Translating gives CASSLALAGNPDTQYF.

This clonotype was seen many times. This chain joins TRBV20-1 and TRBJ1-4; D is perhaps TRBD1 (5 bases). The germline gives CDR1 DFQATT, CDR2 SNEGSKA (reference sequence). V shed 5 bases and J shed 8 bases, with 15 bases lying between them. The length of the CDR3 is 13 residues. CDR3 coding DNA: TGCAGTGCTTCAGGGAGGTTGGACGAAAAACTGTTTTTT. This sequence encodes CSASGRLDEKLFF.

V usage is TRBV6-1 and J usage is TRBJ2-1, with D uncertain. The germline V gene has CDR1 MNHNS and CDR2 SASEGT. The CDR3 has 12 amino acids. The V end was cut by 11 bases, the J end by 1 base, with 9 bases between. The CDR3 loop is CALHTSYNEQFF. The CDR3, as DNA: TGTGCCCTTCACACGTCCTACAATGAGCAGTTCTTC.

This rearrangement joins TRBV4-1 to TRBJ1-2; D unclear. Trimming stripped 0 bases from V and 2 bases from J, with 7 bases between. The CDR3 extends over 14 amino acids. Germline lookup yields CDR1 MGHRA and CDR2 YSYEKL. The CDR3 is CASSQEVRNYGYTF. CDR3 nucleotide sequence: TGCGCCAGCAGCCAAGAGGTCAGGAACTATGGCTACACCTTC.

Ten or more counts support this clonotype. The gene calls are TRBV12-3 or TRBV12-4 and TRBJ1-1, with 8 bases aligning to TRBD1. The CDR3 has 15 amino acids. The ends lost 6 bases at V and 2 bases at J; junction bases unmatched: 8. CDR3: CASRTGVTLNTEAFF. As DNA, the CDR3 is TGTGCCAGCAGGACAGGGGTCACACTTAACACTGAAGCTTTCTTT.

This clonotype was picked up many times. V is TRBV7-2 and J is TRBJ2-1; D might be TRBD2 (7 bases). This CDR3 contains 16 residues. CDR1 is SGHTA and CDR2 is FQGNSA in the germline V gene. Trimming took off 5 bases at V and 4 bases at J, with 18 bases between the two ends. CDR3 in amino acids: CASSPGGGGGYNEQFF. The CDR3 DNA is TGTGCCAGCAGCCCCGGCGGGGGCGGGGGTTACAATGAGCAGTTCTTC.

This chain links TRBV20-1 with TRBJ1-1; D is perhaps TRBD1 (6 bases). This CDR3 is built from 13 residues. Trimming removed 4 bases from V and 11 bases from J, with 20 bases in between. Germline loops: CDR1 DFQATT, CDR2 SNEGSKA (reference sequence). CDR3 coding DNA: TGCAGTGCTACGGGGGGGGCGGGGAGATCGGCTTTCTTT. Amino acids: CSATGGAGRSAFF.

This clonotype was picked up many times. This chain uses TRBV30 with TRBJ2-4, with D perhaps matching TRBD1 (5 bases). The germline V and J ends were trimmed by 0 bases and 3 bases, with 9 bases remaining between them. Germline assignment: CDR1 GTSNPN and CDR2 SVGIG (reference sequence). The CDR3 spans 14 residues. The CDR3 DNA reads TGTGCCTGGAGTGTAGAAAGGGGCAAAAACATTCAGTACTTC. Translation: CAWSVERGKNIQYF.

This clonotype was counted only a few times. The J gene is TRBJ2-1, the V gene TRBV14, with a tentative D call TRBD2 (6 bases). Germline V lookup: CDR1 SGHDN, CDR2 FVKESK. The CDR3 loop spans 15 amino acids. With 1 base removed from V and 5 bases from J, the gap between germline ends came to 12 bases. DNA of the CDR3: TGTGCCAGCAGCCAAGTAGGAGGGATCCACAATGAGCAGTTCTTC. It specifies CASSQVGGIHNEQFF.

V and J are TRBV6-2 or TRBV6-3 and TRBJ2-2; the D is unclear. The CDR3 totals 15 residues. Germline V CDR1 and CDR2: MNHEY, SVGEGT. The V gene lost 0 bases and the J gene lost 3 bases, with 8 bases spanning the gap. The CDR3 protein is CASSYSGIDTGELFF. The CDR3 DNA follows: TGTGCCAGCAGTTACTCAGGGATCGACACCGGGGAGCTGTTTTTT.

In this sample, this clonotype turned up many times. This chain connects TRBV5-1 to TRBJ1-1; no clear D. This CDR3 is 14 amino acids long. V lost 2 bases and J lost 1, with 9 bases in between. The germline CDR1 and CDR2 sequences are SGHRS and YFSETQ. The CDR3 coding sequence is TGCGCCAGCAGCTTCGAACTTACGAACACTGAAGCTTTCTTT. Amino acids: CASSFELTNTEAFF.

This clonotype was observed at least ten times. The chain carries TRBV7-2 and TRBJ2-2; 14 bases are a match to TRBD2. CDR3 length: 22 residues. V was clipped by 5 bases and J by 3 bases; unmatched bases: 20. The germline V gene has CDR1 SGHTA and CDR2 FQGNSA. CDR3 sequence (DNA): TGTGCCAGCAGCCAAGGGTTCCTGATGACTAGCGGGGGGGGGACCTACACCGGGGAGCTGTTTTTT. Encoded protein: CASSQGFLMTSGGGTYTGELFF.

The CDR3 DNA reads TGTGCCAGCAGCCAAGGTTTGATAGCGGGAGAGACCCAGTACTTC. Its translation is CASSQGLIAGETQYF. The genes are TRBV14 and TRBJ2-5, with 7 bases matching TRBD2. The ends lost 1 base at V and 4 bases at J; junction bases unmatched: 6. Germline assignment: CDR1 SGHDN and CDR2 FVKESK. The CDR3 is made up of 15 amino acids.

This clonotype was seen ten or more times. The gene calls are TRBV6-1 and TRBJ1-1; TRBD1 aligns across 8 bases. The junction had 10 bases not matched to a gene; V was cut back by 3 bases and J by 10 bases. CDR1 MNHNS and CDR2 SASEGT come from the germline V gene. The CDR3 has 14 amino acids. CDR3 DNA sequence: TGTGCCAGCAGTGAGAGGACAGGGAGGGACGGAGCTTTCTTT. Residues: CASSERTGRDGAFF.